Each of the 27 T cell receptor beta chains below was sequenced from the same sample in a study of OX40 agonist ivuxolimab in advanced cancers. Repertoires were generated with immunoSEQ multiplex PCR, while TCRdb's copy carries only in-frame clones and drops some. The data show 72,000 or so clones, 84% seen once. The source was CD4+ or CD8+ T cells sorted from blood, collected in a trial of the OX40 agonist ivuxolimab. These receptor sequences come from an adult with an advanced solid tumor such as melanoma, head and neck, liver or kidney cancer.

The genes are TRBV6-5 and TRBJ1-2; maybe TRBD1 (6 bases). Germline loops: CDR1 MNHEY, CDR2 SVGAGI. V lost 0 bases, J lost 8 bases, and 19 bases lay in between. This CDR3 is 16 amino acids long. CDR3 coding DNA: TGTGCCAGCAGTTACTCTTCAATACAGGGCACGTGGGGCTACACCTTC. Translation: CASSYSSIQGTWGYTF.

The J gene is TRBJ2-6, the V gene TRBV5-4; D is perhaps TRBD2 (6 bases). The CDR3 is 16 residues long. CDR1 SGHNT and CDR2 YYREEE come from the germline V gene (reference sequence). V gave up 2 bases and J gave up 0 bases, with 9 bases separating them. CDR3 in DNA: TGTGCCAGCAGCTTTGGGGGGAGCTCTGGGGCCAACGTCCTGACTTTC. This gives the protein CASSFGGSSGANVLTF.

In its sample, this clone was seen once. In DNA form, the CDR3 reads TGTGCCAGCAGTGTTGAGACGCTGGCAGAACGGCAGCCCCAGCATTTT. Translating gives CASSVETLAERQPQHF. The chain uses TRBV2 and TRBJ1-5; D gene ambiguous. The germline CDR1 and CDR2 sequences are SNHLY and FYNNEI. This CDR3 comprises 16 residues. Trimming shortened V by 4 bases and J by 7 bases, and 20 bases separated the two germline ends.

A few counts support this clone. The chain recombines TRBV7-3 with TRBJ2-4; 10 nucleotides line up with TRBD2. V shed 4 bases, J shed 15 bases, and the junction held 9 bases outside the gene matches. Germline V CDR1 and CDR2: SGHTA, FQGTGA. This CDR3 is built from 13 residues. CDR3 region: CASSSTSSGRAYF. Here the CDR3 DNA reads TGTGCCAGCAGCTCAACCTCTAGCGGGAGAGCGTACTTC. The full variable domain, its missing parts supplied by reference TRBV7-3 and TRBJ2-4, is GAGVSQTPSNKVTEKGKYVELRCDPISGHTALYWYRQSLGQGPEFLIYFQGTGAADDSGLPNDRFFAVRPEGSVSTLKIQRTERGDSAVYLCASSSTSSGRAYFGAGTRLSVL.

This clone was picked up one time. This chain links TRBV5-4 with TRBJ2-1, with 13 bases that match TRBD2. The V and J ends lost 4 bases and 8 bases, in that order; junction bases with no gene match: 9. The CDR3 runs to 16 residues. Per the germline V gene, CDR1 is SGHNT and CDR2 is YYREEE (reference sequence). CDR3 in DNA: TGTGCCAGCAGCACCTGGACTAGCGGGAGAGGCCATGAGCAGTTCTTC. It encodes CASSTWTSGRGHEQFF.

The chain couples TRBV6-6 to TRBJ2-3; TRBD1 is a possible D gene (6 bases). The V gene lost 6 bases and the J gene lost 8 bases, with 12 bases spanning the gap. The length of the CDR3 is 12 residues. Germline loops: CDR1 MNHNY, CDR2 SVGAGI (reference sequence). CDR3 region: CASRLDSSTQYF. CDR3 DNA sequence: TGTGCCAGCAGACTGGACAGTTCTACGCAGTATTTT.

This sequence joins TRBV5-6 and TRBJ2-7; a weak D match, TRBD1 (6 bases). Trimming pared 2 bases from V and 5 bases from J, leaving 11 bases between. The CDR3 totals 13 residues. CDR1 and CDR2 (germline): SGHDT, YYEEEE. The CDR3 nucleotides are TGTGCCAGCAGCTTAGACAGGTTTCACGAGCAGTACGTC. Translation: CASSLDRFHEQYV.

The rearrangement uses TRBV5-4 and TRBJ2-1; D possibly uses TRBD1 or TRBD2 (5 bases each). This CDR3 is 12 amino acids long. The germline gives CDR1 SGHNT, CDR2 YYREEE (reference sequence). V gave up 0 bases and J gave up 8 bases, with 6 bases separating them. CDR3 loop: CASSLVGDEQFF. For the CDR3, the DNA is TGTGCCAGCAGCTTGGTGGGGGATGAGCAGTTCTTC.

This chain uses TRBV28 with TRBJ2-3; TRBD2 aligns across 7 bases. J lost 4 bases, V lost 6 bases, and 4 bases had no gene match. The CDR3 loop spans 13 amino acids. Germline V gene sequence: CDR1 MDHEN, CDR2 SYDVKM. The CDR3 here is CASRTGGPDTQYF. CDR3 bases: TGTGCCAGCAGAACGGGGGGACCAGATACGCAGTATTTT.

V is TRBV2 and J is TRBJ1-2; D perhaps matches TRBD1 (6 bases). The CDR3 has 14 residues. Germline-derived CDR1 and CDR2 are SNHLY and FYNNEI. Trimming took 6 bases from V and 8 from J, leaving 19 bases between them. This CDR3 is CASRAGGGSRGYTF. CDR3 nucleotides: TGTGCCAGCAGAGCCGGGGGCGGTTCGCGAGGCTACACCTTC.

This chain uses TRBV10-1 with TRBJ1-2; a weak D match, TRBD1 (6 bases). The V gene's germline CDR1 is WNHNN and CDR2 SYGVQD (reference sequence). The CDR3 length is 15 residues. The V gene lost 0 bases and the J gene lost 4 bases, with 12 bases spanning the gap. In nucleotides, the CDR3 is TGCGCCAGCAGTGAGTCGAAGGACAGCCTCTATGGCTACACCTTC. This encodes CASSESKDSLYGYTF.

The chain has TRBV28 and TRBJ2-6; 8 nucleotides line up with TRBD1. Unmatched junction bases numbered 2, after V lost 6 bases and J lost 4 bases. In germline, CDR1 is MDHEN, CDR2 SYDVKM. The CDR3 extends over 14 amino acids. The CDR3 reads CASRTGAGANVLTF. CDR3 bases: TGTGCCAGCAGGACAGGGGCCGGGGCCAACGTCCTGACTTTC.

The genes are TRBV25-1 and TRBJ2-3; D uncertain. The V and J ends lost 2 bases and 3 bases respectively, with 3 bases between them. The CDR3 sequence is 12 residues long. Germline CDR1 is MGHDK and CDR2 is SYGVNS. CDR3 DNA: TGTGCCAGCAGTGAACCAACAGATACGCAGTATTTT. Residues: CASSEPTDTQYF.

The rearrangement links TRBV2 to TRBJ2-2; D perhaps matches TRBD1 (6 bases). The length of the CDR3 is 13 residues. Between the trimmed V and J ends, which lost 6 bases and 6 bases, there was a span of 11 bases. Germline CDR1 and CDR2: SNHLY and FYNNEI. Here the CDR3 reads CASRRTGSGELFF. CDR3 bases: TGTGCCAGCAGACGTACAGGGTCCGGGGAGCTGTTTTTT.

The J gene is TRBJ1-3, the V gene TRBV7-3; D may be TRBD1 (5 bases). Germline loops: CDR1 SGHTA, CDR2 FQGTGA. This CDR3 has 15 residues. The V end was cut by 5 bases, the J end by 2 bases, with 13 bases between. CDR3 in DNA: TGTGCCAGCAGCCCTACAACAGGCACTGGAAACACCATATATTTT. Amino acids: CASSPTTGTGNTIYF.

This chain links TRBV4-1 with TRBJ1-6; 8 bases line up with TRBD1. V trimming: 4 bases; J trimming: 7 bases; junction bases outside the gene matches: 6. In germline, CDR1 is MGHRA, CDR2 YSYEKL. The CDR3 has 15 residues. The CDR3 DNA sequence: TGCGCCAGCAGCCGTCAGGGGGCTCTCAATTCACCCCTCCACTTT. It yields the protein CASSRQGALNSPLHF.

This rearrangement joins TRBV6-1 to TRBJ2-5, with a weak D call TRBD2 (5 bases). The CDR3 runs to 15 residues. Germline assignment: CDR1 MNHNS and CDR2 SASEGT. The germline V and J ends were trimmed by 7 bases and 2 bases, with 17 bases remaining between them. The CDR3 DNA reads TGTGCCAGCAACAAAAGGGCCTCGGGACAAGAGACCCAGTACTTC. It codes for CASNKRASGQETQYF.

This clone was seen a handful of times. The chain couples TRBV5-1 to TRBJ1-1; 7 bases align to TRBD1. V was clipped by 0 bases and J by 2 bases; unmatched bases: 4. Germline V gene sequence: CDR1 SGHRS, CDR2 YFSETQ. CDR3 length: 15 amino acids. The CDR3 sequence is CASSLGGQINTEAFF. Here the CDR3 DNA reads TGCGCCAGCAGCTTGGGGGGACAGATAAACACTGAAGCTTTCTTT.

The chain couples TRBV6-4 to TRBJ2-1; D not certain. The CDR3 length is 16 residues. Germline assignment: CDR1 MRHNA and CDR2 SNTAGT. V shed 1 base and J shed 13 bases, with 23 bases lying between them. The CDR3: CASSDFSVFGPWKQFF. Written as DNA, the CDR3 is TGTGCCAGCAGTGACTTTTCGGTCTTCGGGCCTTGGAAACAGTTCTTC.

CDR3 in amino acids: CASSLDRGSGIQPQHF. For the CDR3, the DNA is TGTGCCAGCAGCTTAGACCGGGGTAGCGGTATTCAGCCCCAGCATTTT. V usage is TRBV7-2 and J usage is TRBJ1-5; no clear D gene. Looked up from germline, CDR1 is SGHTA and CDR2 is FQGNSA. The CDR3 has 16 residues. V dropped 1 base and J dropped 6 bases, with 16 bases sitting between them.

The chain links TRBV6-1 to TRBJ1-1; no firm D call. V was pared by 5 bases and J by 3 bases, with 7 bases between. The CDR3 is 12 amino acids. Germline lookup yields CDR1 MNHNS and CDR2 SASEGT. The CDR3 protein is CASSRDYTEAFF. The DNA for the CDR3 is TGTGCCAGCAGTCGAGACTACACTGAAGCTTTCTTT.

CDR3 region: CASSVQDRDEQYF. The CDR3 DNA follows: TGTGCCAGCAGCGTACAGGACCGTGACGAGCAGTACTTC. The chain couples TRBV5-4 to TRBJ2-7, with D perhaps matching TRBD1 (5 bases). Germline V CDR1 and CDR2: SGHNT, YYREEE (reference sequence). There are 13 residues in the CDR3. The ends were cut back, 4 bases at V and 5 bases at J, with 13 bases in the middle.

The chain links TRBV27 to TRBJ1-2; D is unresolved. This CDR3 has 15 residues. The V end lost 3 bases, the J end lost 0 bases, and 11 bases lay between the germline ends. The germline V gene has CDR1 MNHEY and CDR2 SMNVEV (reference sequence). The chain's CDR3 is CASSFKGPPNYGYTF. DNA of the CDR3: TGTGCCAGCAGTTTCAAAGGACCACCTAACTATGGCTACACCTTC.

This rearrangement joins TRBV29-1 to TRBJ1-2; 8 nucleotides agree with TRBD1. This CDR3 is built from 13 residues. Germline trimming cut 0 bases from V and 8 bases from J; bases unmatched to any gene: 5. Germline V lookup: CDR1 SQVTM, CDR2 ANQGSEA. In DNA, the CDR3 is TGCAGCGTTGAAGAAACAGGGGGGCGAGGCTACACCTTC. It translates to CSVEETGGRGYTF.

This clone was recorded once. With a much larger clone just one base away, this may be a read error. V is TRBV7-2 and J is TRBJ2-5, with 8 bases matching TRBD1. The tail of the sequence fits TRBJ2-7 better, so the J call may be wrong. CDR1 SGHTA and CDR2 FQGNSA come from the germline V gene. The CDR3 is made up of 13 amino acids. In DNA, the CDR3 is TGTGCCAGCAGCCGGGACAGGACCTACGAGCAGTACTTC. Its translation is CASSRDRTYEQYF.

The rearrangement links TRBV6-5 to TRBJ2-2; D not certain. V was pared by 7 bases and J by 8 bases, with 20 bases between. The CDR3 runs to 15 residues. The V gene's germline CDR1 is MNHEY and CDR2 SVGAGI. This chain's CDR3 is CASTLLTPEAGELFF. CDR3 DNA: TGTGCCAGCACCCTACTAACCCCCGAGGCTGGGGAGCTGTTTTTT.

In its sample, this clone was seen once. This sequence joins TRBV11-2 and TRBJ2-1, with 12 bases that match TRBD2. Germline V gives CDR1 SGHAT, CDR2 FQNNGV. J lost 7 bases, V lost 5 bases, and 15 bases had no gene match. CDR3 length: 18 amino acids. The chain's CDR3 is CASSRRRTSGVMWNEQFF. For the CDR3, the DNA is TGTGCCAGCAGCCGCCGAAGGACTAGCGGGGTTATGTGGAATGAGCAGTTCTTC. The variable domain in full, completed from reference TRBV11-2 and TRBJ2-1, reads EAGVAQSPRYKIIEKRQSVAFWCNPISGHATLYWYQQILGQGPKLLIQFQNNGVVDDSQLPKDRFSAERLKGVDSTLKIQPAKLEDSAVYLCASSRRRTSGVMWNEQFFGPGTRLTVL.